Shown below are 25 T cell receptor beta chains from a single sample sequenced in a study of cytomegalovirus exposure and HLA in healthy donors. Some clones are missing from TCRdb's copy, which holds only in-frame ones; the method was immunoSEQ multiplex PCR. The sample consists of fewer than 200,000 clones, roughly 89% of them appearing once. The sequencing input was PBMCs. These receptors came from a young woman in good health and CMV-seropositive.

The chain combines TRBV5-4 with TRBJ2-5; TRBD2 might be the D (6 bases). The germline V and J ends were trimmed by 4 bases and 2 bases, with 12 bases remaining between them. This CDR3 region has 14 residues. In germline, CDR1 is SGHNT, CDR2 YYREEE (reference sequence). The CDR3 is CASSLLAGQETQYF. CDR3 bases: TGTGCCAGCAGCCTCTTGGCGGGGCAAGAGACCCAGTACTTC.

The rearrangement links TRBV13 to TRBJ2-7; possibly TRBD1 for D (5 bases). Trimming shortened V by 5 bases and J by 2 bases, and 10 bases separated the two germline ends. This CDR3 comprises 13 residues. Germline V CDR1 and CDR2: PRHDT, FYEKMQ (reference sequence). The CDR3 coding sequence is TGTGCCAGCAGCCTATCAGGGACCTACGAGCAGTACTTC. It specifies CASSLSGTYEQYF.

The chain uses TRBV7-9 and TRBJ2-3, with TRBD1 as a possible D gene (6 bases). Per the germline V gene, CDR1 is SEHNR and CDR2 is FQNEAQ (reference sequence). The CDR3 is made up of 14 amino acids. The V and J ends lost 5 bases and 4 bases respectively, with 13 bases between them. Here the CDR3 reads CASSQATGPDTQYF. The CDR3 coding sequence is TGTGCCAGCAGCCAAGCTACAGGGCCAGATACGCAGTATTTT. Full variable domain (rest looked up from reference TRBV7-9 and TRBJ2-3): DTGVSQNPRHKITKRGQNVTFRCDPISEHNRLYWYRQTLGQGPEFLTYFQNEAQLEKSRLLSDRFSAERPKGSFSTLEIQRTEQGDSAMYLCASSQATGPDTQYFGPGTRLTVL.

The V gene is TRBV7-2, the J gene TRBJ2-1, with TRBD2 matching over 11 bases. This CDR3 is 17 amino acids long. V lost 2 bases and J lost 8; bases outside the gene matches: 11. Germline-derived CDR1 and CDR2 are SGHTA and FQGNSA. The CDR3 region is CASSLLQLAGVSDEQFF. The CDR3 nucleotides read TGTGCCAGCAGCTTACTGCAACTAGCGGGAGTTTCTGATGAGCAGTTCTTC.

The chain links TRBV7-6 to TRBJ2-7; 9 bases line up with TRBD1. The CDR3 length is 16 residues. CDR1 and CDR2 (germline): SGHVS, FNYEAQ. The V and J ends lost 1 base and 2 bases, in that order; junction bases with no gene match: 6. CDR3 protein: CASSLEKGQGPYEQYF. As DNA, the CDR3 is TGTGCCAGCAGCTTAGAGAAGGGACAGGGTCCCTACGAGCAGTACTTC. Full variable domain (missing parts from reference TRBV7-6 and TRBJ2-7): GAGVSQSPRYKVTKRGQDVALRCDPISGHVSLYWYRQALGQGPEFLTYFNYEAQQDKSGLPNDRFSAERPEGSISTLTIQRTEQRDSAMYRCASSLEKGQGPYEQYFGPGTRLTVT.

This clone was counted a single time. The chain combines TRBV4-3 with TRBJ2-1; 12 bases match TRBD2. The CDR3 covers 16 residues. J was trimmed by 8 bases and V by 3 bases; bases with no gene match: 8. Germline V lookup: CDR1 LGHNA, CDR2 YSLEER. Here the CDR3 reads CASSQTTSGSLDEQFF. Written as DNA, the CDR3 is TGCGCCAGCAGCCAGACGACTAGCGGGAGTCTCGATGAGCAGTTCTTC.

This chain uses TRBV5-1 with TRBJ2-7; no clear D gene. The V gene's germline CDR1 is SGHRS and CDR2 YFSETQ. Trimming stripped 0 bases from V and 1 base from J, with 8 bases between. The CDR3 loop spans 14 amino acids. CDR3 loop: CASSLARVSYEQYF. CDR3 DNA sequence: TGCGCCAGCAGCTTGGCCCGGGTTTCCTACGAGCAGTACTTC.

The CDR3 here is CASTPDLRTGLGYEQYF. CDR3 DNA sequence: TGTGCCAGCACTCCGGACTTAAGGACAGGGTTGGGATACGAGCAGTACTTC. The V and J genes are TRBV5-4 and TRBJ2-7; 8 bases align to TRBD1. V lost 6 bases, J lost 4 bases, and 18 bases stayed unmatched. The CDR3 is made up of 17 amino acids. The germline CDR1 and CDR2 sequences are SGHNT and YYREEE (reference sequence).

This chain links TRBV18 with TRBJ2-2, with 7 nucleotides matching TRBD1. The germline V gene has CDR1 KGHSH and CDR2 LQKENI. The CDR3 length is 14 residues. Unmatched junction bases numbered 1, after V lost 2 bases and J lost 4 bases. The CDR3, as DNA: TGTGCCAGCTCACCAGGGACAGCCACCGGGGAGCTGTTTTTT. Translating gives CASSPGTATGELFF.

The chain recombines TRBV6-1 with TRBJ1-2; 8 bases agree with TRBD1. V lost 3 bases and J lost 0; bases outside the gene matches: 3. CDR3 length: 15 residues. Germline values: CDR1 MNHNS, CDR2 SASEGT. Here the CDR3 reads CASSDLTGANYGYTF. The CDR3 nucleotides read TGTGCCAGCAGTGACTTGACAGGGGCTAACTATGGCTACACCTTC.

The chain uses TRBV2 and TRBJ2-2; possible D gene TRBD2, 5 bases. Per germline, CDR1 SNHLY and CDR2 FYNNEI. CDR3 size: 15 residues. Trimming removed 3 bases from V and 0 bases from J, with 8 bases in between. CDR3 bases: TGTGCCAGCAGTGACGGAGGCGCGAACACCGGGGAGCTGTTTTTT. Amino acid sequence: CASSDGGANTGELFF.

Here the CDR3 reads CASSVEFQYEQFF. CDR3 in DNA: TGTGCCAGCAGCGTAGAATTTCAATATGAGCAGTTCTTC. The chain has TRBV9 and TRBJ2-1, with D unclear. Trimming cost V 0 bases and J 8 bases, with 9 bases left between them. The CDR3 extends over 13 amino acids. Per germline, CDR1 SGDLS and CDR2 YYNGEE.

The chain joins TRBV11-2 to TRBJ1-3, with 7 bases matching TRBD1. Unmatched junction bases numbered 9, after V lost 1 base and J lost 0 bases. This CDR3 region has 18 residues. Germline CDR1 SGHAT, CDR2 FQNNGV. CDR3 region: CASSLGQGQLLSGNTIYF. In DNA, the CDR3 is TGTGCCAGCAGCTTAGGCCAGGGACAGCTACTCTCTGGAAACACCATATATTTT.

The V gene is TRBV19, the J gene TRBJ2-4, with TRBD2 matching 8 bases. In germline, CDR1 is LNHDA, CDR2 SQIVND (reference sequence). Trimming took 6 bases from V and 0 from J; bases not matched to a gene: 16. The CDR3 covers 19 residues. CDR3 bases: TGTGCCAGTAGCTGGGCCACTAGCGGCCCTTCCCTAGCCAAAAACATTCAGTACTTC. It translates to CASSWATSGPSLAKNIQYF.

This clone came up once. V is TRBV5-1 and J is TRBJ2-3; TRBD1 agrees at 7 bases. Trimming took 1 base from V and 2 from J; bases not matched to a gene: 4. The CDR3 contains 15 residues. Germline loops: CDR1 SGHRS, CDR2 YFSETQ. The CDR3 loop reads CASSLYDRDTDTQYF. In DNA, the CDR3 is TGCGCCAGCAGCTTGTACGACAGGGACACAGATACGCAGTATTTT.

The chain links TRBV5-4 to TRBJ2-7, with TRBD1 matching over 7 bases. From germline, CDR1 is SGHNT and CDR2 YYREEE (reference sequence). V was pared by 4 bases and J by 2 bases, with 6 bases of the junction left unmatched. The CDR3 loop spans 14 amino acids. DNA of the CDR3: TGTGCCAGCAGCCCAGGACAGGTAACCTACGAGCAGTACTTC. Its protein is CASSPGQVTYEQYF.

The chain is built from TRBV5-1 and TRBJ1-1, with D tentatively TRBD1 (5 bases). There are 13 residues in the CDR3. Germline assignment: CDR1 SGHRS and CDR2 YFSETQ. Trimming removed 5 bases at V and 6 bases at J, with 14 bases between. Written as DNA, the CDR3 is TGCGCCAGCAGGGAATTAACAGGCGCTGAAGCTTTCTTT. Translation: CASRELTGAEAFF.

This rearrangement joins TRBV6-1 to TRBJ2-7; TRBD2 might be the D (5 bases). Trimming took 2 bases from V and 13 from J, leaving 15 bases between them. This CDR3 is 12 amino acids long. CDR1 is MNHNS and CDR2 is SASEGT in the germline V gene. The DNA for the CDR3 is TGTGCCAGCAGTGAATTATTCGGGGATTCCTACTTC. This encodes CASSELFGDSYF.

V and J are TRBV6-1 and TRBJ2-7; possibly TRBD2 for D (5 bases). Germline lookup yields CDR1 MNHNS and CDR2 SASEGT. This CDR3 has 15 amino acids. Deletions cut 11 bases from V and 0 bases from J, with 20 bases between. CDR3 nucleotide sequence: TGTGCCGCATGCGCGGGTCAGCTGAGCTCCTACGAGCAGTACTTC. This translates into CAACAGQLSSYEQYF.

In nucleotides, the CDR3 is TGCAGCGTAACAGCCAATGAGCAGTTCTTC. As protein: CSVTANEQFF. The rearrangement uses TRBV29-1 and TRBJ2-1; D call uncertain. V shed 6 bases and J shed 6 bases, with 6 bases lying between them. Germline V gene lookup returns CDR1 SQVTM and CDR2 ANQGSEA. CDR3 length: 10 amino acids.

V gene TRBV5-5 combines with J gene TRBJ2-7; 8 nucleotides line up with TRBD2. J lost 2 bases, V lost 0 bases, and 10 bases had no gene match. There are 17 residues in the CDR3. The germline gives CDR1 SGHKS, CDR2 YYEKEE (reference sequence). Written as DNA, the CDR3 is TGTGCCAGCAGCTTGGGGGAAGGGCGGGAGGCTCCCTACGAGCAGTACTTC. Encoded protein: CASSLGEGREAPYEQYF.

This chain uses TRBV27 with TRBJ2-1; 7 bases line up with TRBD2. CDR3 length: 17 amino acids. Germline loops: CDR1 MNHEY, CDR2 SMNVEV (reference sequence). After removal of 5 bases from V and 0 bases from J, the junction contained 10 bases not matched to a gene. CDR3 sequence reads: CASSLSSGGISYNEQFF. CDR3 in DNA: TGTGCCAGCAGTCTCTCTAGCGGAGGGATCTCCTACAATGAGCAGTTCTTC.

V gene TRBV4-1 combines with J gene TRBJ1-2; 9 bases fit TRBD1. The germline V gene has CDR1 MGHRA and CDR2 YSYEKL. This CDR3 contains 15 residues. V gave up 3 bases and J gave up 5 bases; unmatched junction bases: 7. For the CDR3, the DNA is TGCGCCAGCAGCCACCGGTCTGACAGGGGGTATGGCTACACCTTC. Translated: CASSHRSDRGYGYTF.

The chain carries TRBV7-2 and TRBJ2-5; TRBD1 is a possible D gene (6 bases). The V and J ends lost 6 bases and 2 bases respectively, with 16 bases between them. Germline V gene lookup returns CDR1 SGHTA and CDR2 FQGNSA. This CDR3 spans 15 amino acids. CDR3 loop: CASSQEGTFQETQYF. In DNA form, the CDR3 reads TGTGCCAGCAGTCAAGAGGGGACATTTCAAGAGACCCAGTACTTC.

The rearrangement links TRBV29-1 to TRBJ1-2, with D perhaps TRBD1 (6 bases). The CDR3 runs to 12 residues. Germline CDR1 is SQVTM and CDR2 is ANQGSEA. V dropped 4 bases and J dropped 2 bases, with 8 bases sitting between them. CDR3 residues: CSVATGNYGYTF. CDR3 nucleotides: TGCAGCGTTGCGACAGGAAACTATGGCTACACCTTC.